This record looks at one T cell receptor (beta chain) sequence and its context. Antigen unknown. Unique molecular identifiers tagged the TCRbeta library. TCRdb re-derived calls from the PCR reads in MiXCR, one entry per CDR3 protein. The profile shows about 580,000 distinct CDR3 sequences, approximately 22% of them singletons. The data originate from a study of T-cell reconstitution after alpha-beta-depleted transplantation in children. Whole-study findings and limits: Some patients showed high day-60 TCRbeta diversity, which derived from surviving recipient T cells and thymic progenitors. Expanded graft clones numbering several hundred reportedly gave rise to alpha-beta T cells about two months after transplant.

This CDR3 region has 16 residues. Germline V gene sequence: CDR1 SGDLS, CDR2 YYNGEE. Trimming shortened V by 0 bases and J by 4 bases, and 11 bases separated the two germline ends. The sample here was PBMCs, mostly from graft donor cells, taken 360 days after TCRalphabeta/CD19-depleted stem cell transplant. The source of this sequence is a boy under two years old who had a stem cell transplant for acute myeloid leukemia, so the T cells may come from the graft donor. V usage is TRBV9 and J usage is TRBJ2-6, with D possibly being TRBD2 (5 bases). The CDR3 spells CASSVVPGSGANVLTF. In DNA, the CDR3 is TGTGCCAGCAGCGTAGTGCCGGGATCAGGGGCCAACGTCCTGACTTTC.